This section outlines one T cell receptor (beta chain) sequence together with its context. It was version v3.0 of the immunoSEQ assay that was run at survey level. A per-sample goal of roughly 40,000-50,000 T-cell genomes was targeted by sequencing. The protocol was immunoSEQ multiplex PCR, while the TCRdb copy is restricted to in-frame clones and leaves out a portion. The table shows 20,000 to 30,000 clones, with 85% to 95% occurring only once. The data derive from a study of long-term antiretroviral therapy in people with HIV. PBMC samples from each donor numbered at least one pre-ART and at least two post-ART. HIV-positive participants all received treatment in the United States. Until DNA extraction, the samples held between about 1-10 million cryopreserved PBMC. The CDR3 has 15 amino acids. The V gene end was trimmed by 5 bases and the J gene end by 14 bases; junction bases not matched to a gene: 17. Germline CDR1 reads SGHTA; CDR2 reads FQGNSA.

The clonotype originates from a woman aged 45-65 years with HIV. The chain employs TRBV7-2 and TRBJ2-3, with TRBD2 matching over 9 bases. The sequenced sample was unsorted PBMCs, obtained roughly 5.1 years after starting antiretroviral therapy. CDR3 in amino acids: CASSPQKLAGVEGYF. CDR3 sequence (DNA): TGTGCCAGCAGCCCCCAAAAATTAGCGGGAGTCGAGGGGTATTTT.